This T cell receptor beta chain came from a study of cytomegalovirus exposure and HLA in healthy donors. Findings of the study overall: In vitro assays verified that a few CMV-associated chains recognized CMV antigens specifically.

The table lists this clone with a few counts. No antigen is known for it. Germline CDR1 reads SQVTM; CDR2 reads ANQGSEA. CDR3 length: 13 residues. V was shortened by 1 base and J by 1 base, with 8 bases between the two germline ends. In the PCR, 60 Vbeta and 13 Jbeta primers were used. Method: immunoSEQ multiplex PCR; TCRdb's copy keeps in-frame clones and lacks some. The repertoire has approximately 150,000 clones, around a tenth of them found once; the top ten carry 1.5% to 2%. The receptor's source is a male donor in good health and CMV-seronegative. The chain employs TRBV29-1 and TRBJ2-7; tentatively, D is TRBD2 (6 bases). The sequenced sample consisted of PBMCs. CDR3 protein: CSVEGGVSYEQYF. The CDR3 DNA follows: TGCAGCGTTGAAGGCGGGGTGTCCTACGAGCAGTACTTC.